The source of this T cell receptor (beta chain) is a study of OX40 agonist ivuxolimab in advanced cancers. Looking at the study overall: Of mixed ages from about 23 to 79 and averaging approximately 60 years, the group was roughly 83% male.

General study findings and limits: The study observed clonal expansion of CD4+ and CD8+ blood T cells by week 6 at 0.1 to 3.0 mg/kg.

Worth noting for this clone: The target antigen is unknown.

The V gene lost 1 base and the J gene lost 0 bases, with 4 bases spanning the gap. The length of the CDR3 is 14 residues. CDR1 and CDR2 from the germline V gene are SGDLS and YYNGEE. The data were produced by immunoSEQ multiplex PCR, yet TCRdb's version contains in-frame clones alone and is incomplete. The sample has some 77,000 clones; roughly 86% are singletons. V usage is TRBV9 and J usage is TRBJ2-2, with D unclear. The sample here was CD4+ or CD8+ T cells sorted from blood, taken in a trial of the OX40 agonist ivuxolimab. This clonotype was obtained from an adult with an advanced solid tumor such as melanoma, head and neck, liver or kidney cancer. The CDR3: CASSVSPNTGELFF. DNA for the CDR3: TGTGCCAGCAGCGTATCCCCGAACACCGGGGAGCTGTTTTTT.